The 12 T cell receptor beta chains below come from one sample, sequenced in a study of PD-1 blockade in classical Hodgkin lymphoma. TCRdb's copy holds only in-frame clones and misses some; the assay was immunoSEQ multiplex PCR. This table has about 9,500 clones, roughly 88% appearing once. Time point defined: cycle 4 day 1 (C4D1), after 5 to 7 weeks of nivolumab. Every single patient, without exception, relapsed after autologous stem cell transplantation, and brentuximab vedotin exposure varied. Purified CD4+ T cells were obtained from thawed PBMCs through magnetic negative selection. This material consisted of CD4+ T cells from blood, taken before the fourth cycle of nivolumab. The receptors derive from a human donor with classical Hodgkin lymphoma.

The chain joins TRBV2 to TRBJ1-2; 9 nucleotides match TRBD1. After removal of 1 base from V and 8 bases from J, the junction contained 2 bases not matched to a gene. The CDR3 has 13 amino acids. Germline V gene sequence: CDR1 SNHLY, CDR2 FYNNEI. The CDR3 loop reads CASSEGTGDGYTF. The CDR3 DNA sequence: TGTGCCAGCAGTGAAGGGACAGGGGACGGCTACACCTTC.

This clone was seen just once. This chain's CDR3 is CASSLDGLPSEQYF. DNA of the CDR3: TGTGCCAGCAGCTTGGATGGCTTACCCTCCGAGCAGTACTTC. This chain uses TRBV5-4 with TRBJ2-7; D is unclear. Trimming pared 0 bases from V and 6 bases from J, leaving 13 bases between. Per the germline V gene, CDR1 is SGHNT and CDR2 is YYREEE (reference sequence). CDR3 length equals 14 residues.

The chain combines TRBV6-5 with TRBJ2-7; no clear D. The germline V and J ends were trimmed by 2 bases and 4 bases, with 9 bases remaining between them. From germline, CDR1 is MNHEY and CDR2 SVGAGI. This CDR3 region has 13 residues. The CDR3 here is CASSYQPGYEQYF. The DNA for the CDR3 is TGTGCCAGCAGTTACCAACCTGGGTACGAGCAGTACTTC.

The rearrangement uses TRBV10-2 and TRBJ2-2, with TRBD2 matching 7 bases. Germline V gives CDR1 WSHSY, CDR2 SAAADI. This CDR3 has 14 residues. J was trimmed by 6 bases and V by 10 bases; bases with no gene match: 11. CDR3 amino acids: CATQQWRESGELFF. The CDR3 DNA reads TGCGCCACGCAACAGTGGCGGGAGTCCGGGGAGCTGTTTTTT.

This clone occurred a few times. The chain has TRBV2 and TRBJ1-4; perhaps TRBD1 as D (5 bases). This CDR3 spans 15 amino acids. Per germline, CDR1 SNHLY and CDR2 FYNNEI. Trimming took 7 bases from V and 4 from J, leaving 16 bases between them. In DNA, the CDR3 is TGTGCCAGCACCCCAATGGGGGTGGATAATGAAAAACTGTTTTTT. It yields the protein CASTPMGVDNEKLFF.

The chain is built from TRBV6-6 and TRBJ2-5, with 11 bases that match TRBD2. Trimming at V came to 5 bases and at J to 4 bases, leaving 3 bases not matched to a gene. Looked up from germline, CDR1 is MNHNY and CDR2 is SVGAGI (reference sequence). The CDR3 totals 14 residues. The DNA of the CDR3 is TGTGCCAGCAGTAAAACTAGCGGGGGAGAGACCCAGTACTTC. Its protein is CASSKTSGGETQYF.

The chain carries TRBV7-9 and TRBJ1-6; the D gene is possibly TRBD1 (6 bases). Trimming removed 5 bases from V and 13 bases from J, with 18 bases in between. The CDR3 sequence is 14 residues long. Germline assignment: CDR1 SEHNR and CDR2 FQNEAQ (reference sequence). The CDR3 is CASSTTGPGTPLHF. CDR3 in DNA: TGTGCCAGCAGCACCACAGGGCCGGGGACGCCCCTCCACTTT.

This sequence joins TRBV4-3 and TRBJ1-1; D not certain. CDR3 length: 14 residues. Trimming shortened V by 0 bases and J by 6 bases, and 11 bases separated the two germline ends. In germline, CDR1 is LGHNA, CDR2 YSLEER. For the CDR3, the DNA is TGCGCCAGCAGCCAAGACCCCACGTCGGCTGAAGCTTTCTTT. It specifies CASSQDPTSAEAFF.

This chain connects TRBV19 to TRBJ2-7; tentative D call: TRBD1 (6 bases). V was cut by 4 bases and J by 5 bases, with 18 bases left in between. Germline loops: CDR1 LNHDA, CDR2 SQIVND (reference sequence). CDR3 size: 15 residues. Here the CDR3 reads CASSRPGQRTHEQYF. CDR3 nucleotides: TGTGCCAGTAGTAGGCCGGGACAACGAACCCACGAGCAGTACTTC.

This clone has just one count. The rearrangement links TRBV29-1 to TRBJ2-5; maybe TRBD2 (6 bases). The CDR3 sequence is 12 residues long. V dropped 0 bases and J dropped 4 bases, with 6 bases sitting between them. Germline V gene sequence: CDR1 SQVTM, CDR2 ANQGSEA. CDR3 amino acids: CSVEEGGETQYF. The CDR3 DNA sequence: TGCAGCGTTGAAGAGGGGGGAGAGACCCAGTACTTC.

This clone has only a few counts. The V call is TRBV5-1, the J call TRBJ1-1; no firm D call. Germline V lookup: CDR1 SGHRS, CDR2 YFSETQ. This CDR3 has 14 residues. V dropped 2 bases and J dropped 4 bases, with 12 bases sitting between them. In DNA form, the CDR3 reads TGCGCCAGCAGCTTCTCCGGGGTGGGCACTGAAGCTTTCTTT. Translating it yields CASSFSGVGTEAFF.

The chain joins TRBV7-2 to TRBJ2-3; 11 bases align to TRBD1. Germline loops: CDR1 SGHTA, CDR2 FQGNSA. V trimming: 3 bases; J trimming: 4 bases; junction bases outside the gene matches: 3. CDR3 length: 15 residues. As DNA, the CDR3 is TGTGCCAGCAGCTTCGGACAGGGGGCGTCAGATACGCAGTATTTT. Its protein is CASSFGQGASDTQYF.